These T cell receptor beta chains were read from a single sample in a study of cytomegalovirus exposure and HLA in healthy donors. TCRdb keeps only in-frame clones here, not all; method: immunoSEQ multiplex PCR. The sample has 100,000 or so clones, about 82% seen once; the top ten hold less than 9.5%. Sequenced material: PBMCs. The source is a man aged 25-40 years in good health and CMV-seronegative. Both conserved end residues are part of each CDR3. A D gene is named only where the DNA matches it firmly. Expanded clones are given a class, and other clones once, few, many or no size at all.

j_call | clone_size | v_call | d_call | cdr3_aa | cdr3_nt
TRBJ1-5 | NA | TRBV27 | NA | CAIRGQGGQPQHF | TGTGCCATACGCGGGCAGGGAGGGCAGCCCCAGCATTTT
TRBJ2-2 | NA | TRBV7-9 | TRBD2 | CASSLLASGRTGELFF | TGTGCCAGCAGCTTATTGGCTAGCGGGAGAACCGGGGAGCTGTTTTTT
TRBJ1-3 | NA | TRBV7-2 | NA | CASSLVGDSGNTIYF | TGTGCCAGCAGCTTAGTAGGGGACTCTGGAAACACCATATATTTT
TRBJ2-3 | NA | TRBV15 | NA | CATSRPRDTQYF | TGTGCCACCAGCCGGCCCAGGGATACGCAGTATTTT
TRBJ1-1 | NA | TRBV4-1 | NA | CASSQVPGNTEAFF | TGCGCCAGCAGCCAAGTCCCGGGGAACACTGAAGCTTTCTTT
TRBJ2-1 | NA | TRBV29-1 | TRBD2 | CSVRGGGNEQFF | TGCAGCGTTCGCGGGGGAGGGAATGAGCAGTTCTTC
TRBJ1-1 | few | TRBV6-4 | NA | CASSDHRVYTEAFF | TGTGCCAGCAGTGATCACAGGGTGTACACTGAAGCTTTCTTT
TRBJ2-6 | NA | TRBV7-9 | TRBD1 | CASSRTGAGANVLTF | TGTGCCAGCAGCCGAACAGGGGCCGGGGCCAACGTCCTGACTTTC
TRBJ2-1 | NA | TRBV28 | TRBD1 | CAVSTGGNEQFF | TGTGCCGTTAGTACAGGGGGTAATGAGCAGTTCTTC
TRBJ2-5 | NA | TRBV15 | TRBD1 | CATSRGQGEETQYF | TGTGCCACCAGCAGGGGACAGGGGGAAGAGACCCAGTACTTC
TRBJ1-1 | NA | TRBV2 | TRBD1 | CASSGDSNTEAFF | TGTGCCAGCAGCGGGGACAGCAACACTGAAGCTTTCTTT
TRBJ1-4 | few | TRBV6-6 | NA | CASSPTATNEKLFF | TGTGCCAGCAGCCCGACAGCAACTAATGAAAAACTGTTTTTT
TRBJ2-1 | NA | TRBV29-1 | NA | CSVDPGYNEQFF | TGCAGCGTTGATCCAGGGTACAATGAGCAGTTCTTC
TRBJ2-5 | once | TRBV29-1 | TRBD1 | CSGTGAETQYF | TGCAGCGGTACAGGGGCAGAGACCCAGTACTTC
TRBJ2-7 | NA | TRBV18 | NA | CASSPSQGPYEQYF | TGTGCCAGCTCACCATCTCAGGGGCCCTACGAGCAGTACTTC
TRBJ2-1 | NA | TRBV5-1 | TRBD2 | CASSFFSGSYNEQFF | TGCGCCAGCAGCTTCTTTAGCGGGAGTTACAATGAGCAGTTCTTC
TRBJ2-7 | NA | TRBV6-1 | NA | CASLKGLDYEQYF | TGTGCCAGCTTGAAGGGACTTGACTACGAGCAGTACTTC
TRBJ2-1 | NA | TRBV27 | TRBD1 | CASSRGTGYNEQFF | TGTGCCAGCAGTCGCGGGACAGGGTACAATGAGCAGTTCTTC
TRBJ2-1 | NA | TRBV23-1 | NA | CASSSGGLASNEQFF | TGCGCCAGCAGCTCAGGGGGACTCGCCTCCAATGAGCAGTTCTTC
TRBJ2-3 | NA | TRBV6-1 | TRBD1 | CASSGDRAPTDTQYF | TGTGCCAGCAGTGGCGACAGGGCGCCCACAGATACGCAGTATTTT
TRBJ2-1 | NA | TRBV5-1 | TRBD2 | CASSSGVYNEQFF | TGCGCCAGCAGCAGCGGGGTTTACAATGAGCAGTTCTTC
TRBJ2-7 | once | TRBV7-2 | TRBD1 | CASSSTGRTYEQYF | TGTGCCAGCAGCTCGACAGGGAGAACCTACGAGCAGTACTTC
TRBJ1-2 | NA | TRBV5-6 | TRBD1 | CASSPQGAGYGYTF | TGTGCCAGCAGCCCCCAGGGGGCGGGCTATGGCTACACCTTC
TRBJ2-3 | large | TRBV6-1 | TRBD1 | CASSGGQGATDTQYF | TGTGCCAGCAGCGGGGGACAGGGGGCCACAGATACGCAGTATTTT